The TCR beta chain under discussion was sequenced for a study of T cells after yellow fever vaccination. Points from the study as a whole: It was a weaker secondary response, yet one that peaked faster, at day 5 versus 15. Researchers noted that a small share of clonotypes showed up in both CD4 and CD8 compartments. Post-booster repertoires contained most primary-vaccination clones again (around 97% CD4, approximately 88% CD8).

Trimming cost V 10 bases and J 6 bases; bases outside gene matches: 11. Germline loops: CDR1 ENHRY, CDR2 SYGVKD. CDR3 size: 15 residues. In the case of this clonotype: Its antigen is not identified.

The 5'RACE template-switching step produced TCR cDNA and added a universal primer site and UMIs. MiXCR, run by TCRdb on the 5' RACE reads, gives a single entry per CDR3 protein. The table has about 320,000 distinct CDR3 sequences, 6.8% seen once. V usage is TRBV10-3 and J usage is TRBJ2-3, with 12 bases lining up with TRBD2. The starting material was PBMCs, obtained around 45 days after the first yellow fever vaccination. The receptor's source is a man between 18 and 35 years old who received the YFV17D yellow fever vaccine. This CDR3 is CATRRASGGADTQYF. CDR3 coding DNA: TGTGCCACCAGAAGGGCTAGCGGGGGGGCTGATACGCAGTATTTT.